The entry below gives a single T cell receptor beta chain sequence along with its context. What it recognizes is unknown. The validation cohort, a group of around 130 subjects, included the donors and was separate from the roughly 620-subject first cohort. The data were taken from a study of cytomegalovirus exposure and HLA in healthy donors. Overall study results and limits: The study labeled 150 to 200 TCR beta chains cytomegalovirus-associated.

The CDR3 consists of 15 residues. With 6 bases removed from V and 7 bases from J, the gap between germline ends came to 19 bases. Germline assignment: CDR1 MNHNS and CDR2 SASEGT. This table comes from immunoSEQ multiplex PCR, and its TCRdb copy is limited to in-frame clones, with some not included. The data show roughly 150,000 clones, with around 89% seen just once and almost 3% held by the top ten. The source material was PBMCs. The rearrangement uses TRBV6-1 and TRBJ1-5; a weak D match, TRBD1 (6 bases). The source of this sequence is a man aged 18-30 years in good health and CMV-seronegative. The CDR3 bases are TGTGCCAGCAGCCCTGAACAGGGAAAGGGACAGCCCCAGCATTTT. It specifies CASSPEQGKGQPQHF.